This T cell receptor beta chain was found in a study of blood T cell repertoires in COVID-19. Study details: PBMCs, B-cell-depleted T cells, or T cells provided the cDNA or gDNA that made up the material.

Enrollees, about 18 to 95 years old, lived in 24 US areas. Per the original methods: Cell counts per sample came from amplifying reference gene primers. The table came from immunoSEQ multiplex PCR; TCRdb's copy has only in-frame clones and leaves some out. The V and J calls and the clone size are those of that table, but D and trimming were determined from the DNA. The data hold about 400,000 clones, with approximately 89% observed a single time. The sequenced sample was PBMCs or T cells enriched from blood (not recorded which). The TCR was taken from a woman younger than 45 who had recovered from COVID-19.

CDR3 amino acids: CASSRPGLAGDIGANVLTF. The CDR3 DNA reads TGTGCCAGCAGCAGGCCGGGACTAGCGGGAGACATTGGGGCCAACGTCCTGACTTTC. The chain uses TRBV7-3 and TRBJ2-6, with 14 bases identical to TRBD2. The V segment lost 5 bases and the J segment 3 bases; nucleotides outside the gene matches: 9. The length of the CDR3 is 19 residues. Germline CDR1 and CDR2: SGHTA and FQGTGA.